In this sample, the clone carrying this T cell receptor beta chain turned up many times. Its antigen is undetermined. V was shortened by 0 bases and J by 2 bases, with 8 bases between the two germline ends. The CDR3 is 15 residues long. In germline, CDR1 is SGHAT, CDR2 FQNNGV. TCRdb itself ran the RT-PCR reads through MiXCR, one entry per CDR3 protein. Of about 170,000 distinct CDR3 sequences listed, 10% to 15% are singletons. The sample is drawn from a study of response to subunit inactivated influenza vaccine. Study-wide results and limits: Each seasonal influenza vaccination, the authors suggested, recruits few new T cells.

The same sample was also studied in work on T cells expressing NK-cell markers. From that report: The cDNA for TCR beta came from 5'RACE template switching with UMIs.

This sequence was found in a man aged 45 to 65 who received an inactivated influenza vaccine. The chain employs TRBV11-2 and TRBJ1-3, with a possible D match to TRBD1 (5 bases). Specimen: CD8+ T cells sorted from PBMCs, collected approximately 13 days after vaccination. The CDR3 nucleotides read TGTGCCAGCAGCTTAGACAAGGGGCCTGGAAACACCATATATTTT. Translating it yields CASSLDKGPGNTIYF.